The clone carrying this T cell receptor (beta chain) has more than one count but fewer than ten. This record belongs to a study of shared clonotypes between healthy human individuals. This CDR3 is 16 amino acids long. Germline CDR1 reads SGHRS; CDR2 reads YFSETQ. After removal of 4 bases from V and 1 base from J, the junction contained 2 bases not matched to a gene. When replicate PCRs were run on sorted subsets, they used around 0.2 ug DNA, tens of thousands of T cell genomes. Assay: immunoSEQ multiplex PCR; the TCRdb copy retains only in-frame clones and omits some. The sample yields a few million clones, around 93% seen once.

The clonotype comes from a man aged 18 to 29 in good health. Some clones in this sample may be carry-over from other donors' samples. Sequenced material: naive CD4+ T cells from PBMCs. The subset is: CD45RA+ positively selected. The J gene is TRBJ2-3, the V gene TRBV5-1; 14 bases fit TRBD2. The CDR3 DNA reads as TGCGCCAGCAGCGTGGGACTAGCGGGGGGCACAGATACGCAGTATTTT. Translated: CASSVGLAGGTDTQYF. Complete variable domain (other parts from reference TRBV5-1 and TRBJ2-3): KAGVTQTPRYLIKTRGQQVTLSCSPISGHRSVSWYQQTPGQGLQFLFEYFSETQRNKGNFPGRFSGRQFSNSRSEMNVSTLELGDSALYLCASSVGLAGGTDTQYFGPGTRLTVL.